This T cell receptor beta chain was captured in a study of shared clonotypes between healthy human individuals. Study results and caveats: The study found 4.5% to 6% of naive CD4 clonotypes shared across several donors. For sorted subsets, rarefaction showed incomplete sequencing despite large depth.

About this clone: The antigen is unknown.

Researchers partitioned CD4+ cells into CD45RA+ naive and CD45RA-negative memory subsets. Germline CDR1 LNHDA, CDR2 SQIVND (reference sequence). With 4 bases removed from V and 3 bases from J, the gap between germline ends came to 10 bases. The CDR3 consists of 13 residues. Some clones are missing from TCRdb's copy, which holds only in-frame ones; the method was immunoSEQ multiplex PCR. The sample has 1,400,000 or so clones, about 98.5% seen once. This TCR was sampled from a man aged 25 to 40 in good health. Sequenced sample: naive CD4+ T cells sorted from blood. Stated subset: CD45RA+ positively selected. The rearrangement joins TRBV19 to TRBJ2-7, with D possibly TRBD2 on 6 matching bases. The CDR3 DNA is TGTGCCAGTAGTACCGAAGCGGGCTACGAGCAGTACTTC. The encoded protein is CASSTEAGYEQYF.